This T cell receptor beta chain is drawn from a study of T cells expressing NK-cell markers. Study-wide context: Researchers got TCR beta repertoires out of sorted CD3+CD56+NKG2C+, CD3+CD56+NKG2C- and CD3+CD56-NKG2C+ T cells. Seropositivity for HCMV was found in seven of the eight sequenced donors, with one seronegative.

Study outcomes and limitations: The CD3+CD56-NKG2C+ fraction of four donors was likewise dominated by these clonotypes.

Germline values: CDR1 LGHNA, CDR2 YNFKEQ. This CDR3 is 16 amino acids long. TCRdb re-called the 5' RACE reads and gives one entry per CDR3 protein, without DNA. Its clone listing holds approximately 170,000 distinct CDR3 sequences. For this clonotype: The antigen remains undetermined.

The J gene is TRBJ2-1, the V gene TRBV4-2; absent DNA, TCRdb's TRBD2 call cannot be checked. What was sequenced was blood T cells: a sorted CD56 or NKG2C T cell subset, CD4+ or CD8+ T cells, or bulk PBMC T cells (not recorded which). This clonotype was sampled from a man aged 18-70 years in good health. CDR3 protein: CASSQVAGGDYYEQFF.